The clone carrying this T cell receptor (beta chain) was counted ten times or more. Its target is not known. The data were obtained in a study of identical twins. The study, taken as a whole, reports: Fewer insertions were carried by abundant cord blood beta clonotypes, but none was seen in memory repertoires.

TCRdb processed the 5' RACE reads anew with MiXCR; each CDR3 protein has one entry. The data contain under 1 million distinct CDR3 sequences, roughly 12% of them singletons. These sequences were also reported in another study, on yellow fever vaccine responses in identical twins.

The receptor comes from a woman aged 18-30 years in good health. The sequencing input was PBMCs.

Written as DNA, the CDR3 is TGTGCCAGCAGCCAAGCAGATACGCAGTATTTT. Protein: CASSQADTQYF. The chain couples TRBV3-1 to TRBJ2-3, with D unresolved. The germline V gene encodes CDR1 LGHDT and CDR2 YNNKEL (reference sequence). CDR3 length equals 11 residues. The V and J ends lost 1 base and 4 bases respectively, with 0 bases between them.